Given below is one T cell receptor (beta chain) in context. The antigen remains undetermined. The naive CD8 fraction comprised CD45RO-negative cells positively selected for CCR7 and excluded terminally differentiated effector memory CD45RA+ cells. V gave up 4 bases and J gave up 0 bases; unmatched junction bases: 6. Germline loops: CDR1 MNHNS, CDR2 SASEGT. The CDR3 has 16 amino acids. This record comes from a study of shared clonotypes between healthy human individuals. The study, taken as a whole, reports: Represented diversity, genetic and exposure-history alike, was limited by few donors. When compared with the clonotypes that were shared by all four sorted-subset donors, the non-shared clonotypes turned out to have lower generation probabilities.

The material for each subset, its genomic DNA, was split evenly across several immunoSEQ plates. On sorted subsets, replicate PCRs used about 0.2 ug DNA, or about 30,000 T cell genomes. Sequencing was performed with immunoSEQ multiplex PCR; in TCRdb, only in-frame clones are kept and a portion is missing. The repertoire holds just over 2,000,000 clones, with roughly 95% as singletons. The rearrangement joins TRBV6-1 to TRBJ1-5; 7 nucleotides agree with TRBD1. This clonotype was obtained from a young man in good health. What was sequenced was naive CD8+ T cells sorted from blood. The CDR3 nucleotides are TGTGCCAGCAGTGCCGGACAGGTTAATAGCAATCAGCCCCAGCATTTT. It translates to CASSAGQVNSNQPQHF.